Listed here are 18 T cell receptor beta chains from one sample, sequenced in a study of early T cells in non-severe SARS-CoV-2 infection. TCRdb processed the 5' RACE reads anew with MiXCR; each CDR3 protein has one entry. The sample yields tens of thousands of distinct CDR3 sequences, around 8.4% seen once. Source material: whole blood. Every receptor here comes from an adult who was a healthcare worker with PCR-confirmed SARS-CoV-2 infection or an uninfected control (not recorded which).

This clonotype was recorded at least ten times. The chain carries TRBV20-1 and TRBJ2-2; 11 bases align to TRBD2. The germline CDR1 and CDR2 sequences are DFQATT and SNEGSKA (reference sequence). This CDR3 has 17 amino acids. V was pared by 2 bases and J by 5 bases, with 10 bases of the junction left unmatched. CDR3 region: CSARWSSGGAMTGELFF. The CDR3 coding sequence is TGCAGTGCTAGATGGAGTAGCGGGGGGGCGATGACCGGGGAGCTGTTTTTT.

This clonotype appeared many times. The V gene is TRBV6-2 or TRBV6-3, the J gene TRBJ2-1; TRBD2 matches at 12 bases. Losses at the gene ends were 6 bases for V and 8 bases for J; bases not matched to a gene: 11. CDR1 is MNHEY and CDR2 is SVGEGT in the germline V gene. This CDR3 comprises 16 residues. CDR3 loop: CASSPTSGRTIYEQFF. In DNA form, the CDR3 reads TGTGCCAGCAGCCCCACTAGCGGGAGGACTATCTATGAGCAGTTCTTC.

This clonotype was detected ten times or more. The J gene is TRBJ2-3, the V gene TRBV29-1, with D perhaps matching TRBD2 (5 bases). The length of the CDR3 is 13 residues. From germline, CDR1 is SQVTM and CDR2 ANQGSEA. The germline V and J ends were trimmed by 0 bases and 4 bases, with 8 bases remaining between them. The CDR3 DNA reads as TGCAGCGTTGAAGAGGACTTCCCAGATACGCAGTATTTT. This codes for CSVEEDFPDTQYF.

This clonotype was counted many times. The chain links TRBV29-1 to TRBJ2-3; D remains ambiguous. The germline V and J ends were trimmed by 2 bases and 5 bases, with 8 bases remaining between them. The CDR3 runs 12 residues. CDR1 is SQVTM, CDR2 ANQGSEA, per germline. The CDR3 DNA reads TGCAGCGTTGAAAGGACCGGAGATACGCAGTATTTT. This sequence encodes CSVERTGDTQYF.

The chain is built from TRBV5-1 and TRBJ2-2, with D possibly TRBD2 on 6 matching bases. V gave up 3 bases and J gave up 5 bases, with 8 bases separating them. Looked up from germline, CDR1 is SGHRS and CDR2 is YFSETQ. The CDR3 length is 13 residues. Here the CDR3 reads CASSWEATGELFF. In DNA form, the CDR3 reads TGCGCCAGCAGCTGGGAGGCAACCGGGGAGCTGTTTTTT.

This clonotype was counted many times. J is TRBJ2-7 and V is TRBV30; D not certain. V lost 3 bases to trimming and J lost 0 bases, with 12 bases between them. The CDR3 consists of 14 residues. Germline V gives CDR1 GTSNPN, CDR2 SVGIG (reference sequence). The CDR3 here is CAWSMAQSSYEQYF. For the CDR3, the DNA is TGTGCCTGGAGCATGGCGCAAAGCTCCTACGAGCAGTACTTC.

The chain recombines TRBV2 with TRBJ2-3; 11 positions agree with TRBD2. V was pared by 6 bases and J by 0 bases, with 5 bases of the junction left unmatched. CDR1 SNHLY and CDR2 FYNNEI come from the germline V gene. The length of the CDR3 is 16 residues. The CDR3 DNA reads as TGTGCCAGCAGGACTAGCGGGGCCACTAGCACAGATACGCAGTATTTT. Protein product: CASRTSGATSTDTQYF.

This clonotype was counted between two and nine times. The chain couples TRBV20-1 to TRBJ2-7, with D possibly matching TRBD2 (5 bases). Trimming cost V 5 bases and J 1 base, with 18 bases left between them. The V gene's germline CDR1 is DFQATT and CDR2 SNEGSKA (reference sequence). The CDR3 covers 15 residues. The CDR3 region is CSAGLPGTFSYEQYF. In DNA form, the CDR3 reads TGCAGTGCTGGACTCCCTGGCACCTTTTCCTACGAGCAGTACTTC.

Ten or more counts support this clonotype. The chain is built from TRBV19 and TRBJ2-1; D remains ambiguous. The CDR3 is 12 amino acids. V lost 2 bases, J lost 5 bases, and 4 bases lay in between. Germline assignment: CDR1 LNHDA and CDR2 SQIVND (reference sequence). The CDR3 sequence is CASSISNNEQFF. The DNA for the CDR3 is TGTGCCAGTAGTATATCAAACAATGAGCAGTTCTTC.

In this sample, this clonotype turned up many times. The rearrangement joins TRBV5-4 to TRBJ2-3; no reliable D call. From germline, CDR1 is SGHNT and CDR2 YYREEE (reference sequence). The ends were cut back, 2 bases at V and 0 bases at J, with 13 bases in the middle. The CDR3 totals 16 residues. CDR3 DNA: TGTGCCAGCAGCTTAGTGACAACATCTAGCACAGATACGCAGTATTTT. Amino acids: CASSLVTTSSTDTQYF.

The chain joins TRBV9 to TRBJ2-1; 9 bases match TRBD2. Losses at the gene ends were 0 bases for V and 9 bases for J; bases not matched to a gene: 4. The CDR3 spans 14 residues. Germline CDR1 reads SGDLS; CDR2 reads YYNGEE. This CDR3 is CASSVVPLAGEQFF. CDR3 DNA: TGTGCCAGCAGCGTAGTTCCACTAGCGGGTGAGCAGTTCTTC.

At least ten counts were recorded for this clonotype. This chain links TRBV7-3 with TRBJ2-5; tentatively, D is TRBD1 or TRBD2 (5 bases each). From germline, CDR1 is SGHTA and CDR2 FQGTGA. The CDR3 consists of 13 residues. V lost 5 bases, J lost 2 bases, and 9 bases lay in between. CDR3 loop: CASSPGRQETQYF. The CDR3 DNA follows: TGTGCCAGCAGCCCGGGACGGCAAGAGACCCAGTACTTC.

The V call is TRBV7-9, the J call TRBJ1-4; no firm D call. V lost 8 bases and J lost 0, with 13 bases in between. CDR1 and CDR2 from the germline V gene are SEHNR and FQNEAQ (reference sequence). There are 15 residues in the CDR3. The CDR3 nucleotides are TGTGCCAGCGGCCCCCAGGCAGCAACTAATGAAAAACTGTTTTTT. The encoded protein is CASGPQAATNEKLFF.

This clonotype was picked up many times. The V and J genes are TRBV29-1 and TRBJ2-3; D is undetermined. Per the germline V gene, CDR1 is SQVTM and CDR2 is ANQGSEA. The length of the CDR3 is 11 residues. V was cut by 6 bases and J by 5 bases, with 9 bases left in between. The CDR3 region has the DNA TGCAGCGTCTTCAAGCAAGATACGCAGTATTTT. Protein product: CSVFKQDTQYF.

This clonotype was recorded a few times. The chain employs TRBV7-9 and TRBJ1-1; D may be TRBD1 (5 bases). V was shortened by 1 base and J by 4 bases, with 10 bases between the two germline ends. Germline CDR1 and CDR2: SEHNR and FQNEAQ (reference sequence). This CDR3 spans 14 amino acids. The chain's CDR3 is CASSLGGGSTEAFF. The CDR3 region has the DNA TGTGCCAGCAGCTTAGGGGGCGGCAGCACTGAAGCTTTCTTT. The full variable domain, rest sourced from reference TRBV7-9 and TRBJ1-1, is DTGVSQNPRHKITKRGQNVTFRCDPISEHNRLYWYRQTLGQGPEFLTYFQNEAQLEKSRLLSDRFSAERPKGSFSTLEIQRTEQGDSAMYLCASSLGGGSTEAFFGQGTRLTVV.

The chain combines TRBV19 with TRBJ2-3; D may match TRBD1 or TRBD2 (5 bases each). Germline lookup yields CDR1 LNHDA and CDR2 SQIVND (reference sequence). V was pared by 5 bases and J by 5 bases, with 17 bases between. The CDR3 runs to 15 residues. CDR3 bases: TGTGCCAGTAGTCTCGAGGGGCAGGTGGGAGATACGCAGTATTTT. It yields the protein CASSLEGQVGDTQYF.

The chain links TRBV27 to TRBJ1-1; D ambiguous. Trimming left V 6 bases short and J 0 bases short, with 8 bases between. The CDR3 totals 13 residues. CDR1 is MNHEY and CDR2 is SMNVEV in the germline V gene (reference sequence). CDR3 nucleotides: TGTGCCAGCAGCAATGACATGAACACTGAAGCTTTCTTT. It encodes CASSNDMNTEAFF.

The chain is built from TRBV10-3 and TRBJ1-1; D gene uncertain. The CDR3 is 13 residues long. Germline V gene data show CDR1 as ENHRY and CDR2 as SYGVKD. V was cut by 7 bases and J by 1 base, with 10 bases left in between. CDR3 sequence reads: CAITPAGNTEAFF. CDR3 DNA: TGTGCCATCACTCCGGCTGGGAACACTGAAGCTTTCTTT.